A selection of T cell receptor beta chains follows, all from one sample in a study of blood T cell repertoires in COVID-19. Some clones are missing from TCRdb's copy, which holds only in-frame ones; the method was immunoSEQ multiplex PCR. The sample lists tens of thousands of clones, about four fifths occurring once. Sample: peripheral blood. The receptors shown here come from a man aged 65 to 85 with COVID-19, enrolled during active disease. CDR3s include the opening cysteine and the closing phenylalanine or tryptophan. A D gene is named only where the DNA matches it firmly. Not every row has a clone size; where given, it reads once, few, many or a size class.

j_gene	abundance	v_gene	d_gene	CDR3aa	CDR3nt
TRBJ2-1	once	TRBV10-2	.	CASRKTRRDAYNEQFF	TGCGCCAGCAGGAAGACTAGGCGGGATGCCTACAATGAGCAGTTCTTC
TRBJ1-1	once	TRBV24-1	TRBD1	CATSDSGTGLKDTEAFF	TGTGCCACCAGTGACTCCGGGACAGGGCTAAAGGACACTGAAGCTTTCTTT
TRBJ1-2	.	TRBV27	.	CASSFAATGSYGYTF	TGTGCCAGCAGTTTTGCCGCGACAGGCAGCTATGGCTACACCTTC
TRBJ2-4	.	TRBV4-3	.	CASSQFGGAENLAKNIQYF	TGCGCCAGCAGCCAATTTGGGGGCGCCGAGAATTTAGCCAAAAACATTCAGTACTTC
TRBJ2-7	.	TRBV9	TRBD2	CASSVAGLAGSYEQYF	TGTGCCAGCAGCGTAGCCGGACTAGCGGGATCCTACGAGCAGTACTTC
TRBJ1-6	.	TRBV3-1/TRBV3-2	TRBD1	CASGGRGDNSPLHF	TGTGCCAGCGGTGGCAGGGGGGATAATTCACCCCTCCACTTT
TRBJ2-7	.	TRBV16	TRBD2	CASSQSGLAAHRSSYEQYF	TGTGCCAGCAGCCAATCAGGGCTAGCGGCACACCGGAGCTCCTACGAGCAGTACTTC
TRBJ1-5	.	TRBV18	.	CASSPQRGFHQPQHF	TGTGCCAGCTCTCCGCAACGAGGGTTTCATCAGCCCCAGCATTTT
TRBJ1-5	.	TRBV6-4	TRBD1	CASSTQDRGPDQPQHF	TGTGCCAGCAGTACCCAGGACAGGGGGCCGGATCAGCCCCAGCATTTT
TRBJ1-1	.	TRBV30	TRBD1	CAWSRGDTEAFF	TGTGCCTGGAGCAGGGGGGACACTGAAGCTTTCTTT
TRBJ2-4	.	TRBV19	TRBD2	CASSIGEGATKNIQYF	TGTGCCAGTAGTATAGGGGAGGGTGCGACCAAAAACATTCAGTACTTC
TRBJ1-2	.	TRBV3-1/TRBV3-2	.	CASSQLRHRFPQYGYTF	TGTGCCAGCAGCCAGCTTCGACACAGGTTTCCACAATATGGCTACACCTTC
TRBJ1-2	.	TRBV18	.	CASSPPGGLGGYTF	TGTGCCAGCTCACCCCCCGGGGGGTTGGGTGGCTACACCTTC
TRBJ1-1	.	TRBV20-1	.	CSASLAGYVNTEAFF	TGCAGTGCTAGTCTCGCAGGGTACGTGAACACTGAAGCTTTCTTT
TRBJ2-2	.	TRBV28	.	CASSYLQGEGNTGELFF	TGTGCCAGCAGTTACCTACAGGGGGAGGGAAACACCGGGGAGCTGTTTTTT
TRBJ1-2	once	TRBV4-3	.	CASSQEAGVGGYTF	TGCGCCAGCAGCCAAGAGGCAGGGGTGGGTGGCTACACCTTC
TRBJ1-5	once	TRBV19	.	CASRGYSNQPQHF	TGTGCCAGTAGGGGCTATAGCAATCAGCCCCAGCATTTT
TRBJ2-7	.	TRBV5-1	TRBD1	CASSLNDRGPYEQYF	TGCGCCAGCAGCTTGAACGACAGGGGGCCCTACGAGCAGTACTTC
TRBJ1-5	.	TRBV27	TRBD1	CASSLTGDPNQPQHF	TGTGCCAGCAGCCTAACAGGGGACCCCAATCAGCCCCAGCATTTT
TRBJ2-7	.	TRBV5-1	TRBD2	CASSLGLAGGPVHEQYF	TGCGCCAGCAGCCTGGGACTAGCGGGAGGGCCGGTCCACGAGCAGTACTTC
TRBJ1-2	.	TRBV12-3/TRBV12-4	.	CASSLMERGYTF	TGTGCCAGCAGTTTGATGGAGCGTGGCTACACCTTC
TRBJ2-7	once	TRBV5-1	TRBD1	CASSPEGGTGTYEQYF	TGCGCCAGCAGCCCAGAAGGGGGGACAGGGACCTACGAGCAGTACTTC
TRBJ2-3	.	TRBV7-2	TRBD2	CASSFTGTTRDTQYF	TGTGCCAGCAGTTTTACCGGGACTACCCGGGATACGCAGTATTTT
TRBJ2-7	.	TRBV24-1	TRBD2	CATSRGEGSYEQYF	TGTGCCACCAGTCGAGGGGAGGGCTCCTACGAGCAGTACTTC
TRBJ1-4	.	TRBV28	.	CASSSAGVTNEKLFF	TGTGCCAGCAGTTCAGCAGGGGTAACTAATGAAAAACTGTTTTTT
TRBJ1-1	.	TRBV29-1	TRBD1	CSHLGQGNTEAFF	TGCAGCCATCTCGGACAGGGGAACACTGAAGCTTTCTTT
TRBJ1-4	.	TRBV7-9	.	CASSLDPLRGGKLFF	TGTGCCAGCAGCTTAGACCCGCTAAGGGGTGGAAAACTGTTTTTT
TRBJ2-3	.	TRBV3-1/TRBV3-2	.	CASSPLDSNEEYF	TGTGCCAGCAGCCCATTGGACTCAAACGAGGAGTATTTT
TRBJ2-7	many	TRBV27	TRBD2	CASSTSGMSSYEQYF	TGTGCCAGCAGCACTAGCGGAATGAGCTCCTACGAGCAGTACTTC
TRBJ1-3	.	TRBV28	.	CASSSQRNTIYF	TGTGCCAGCAGCTCGCAGCGTAACACCATATATTTT
TRBJ1-4	.	TRBV4-1	TRBD1	CASSRQGAMANEKLFF	TGCGCCAGCAGCAGACAGGGGGCCATGGCTAATGAAAAACTGTTTTTT
TRBJ1-2	.	TRBV10-3	TRBD1	CAINGQDNYGYTF	TGTGCCATCAACGGACAGGACAACTATGGCTACACCTTC
TRBJ1-2	.	TRBV6-5	.	CASRSPQGRGYTF	TGTGCCAGCAGGTCCCCGCAGGGGCGTGGGTACACCTTC
TRBJ2-7	once	TRBV7-9	TRBD1	CASSYYRGTTDEQYF	TGTGCCAGCAGTTACTACAGGGGGACGACTGACGAGCAGTACTTC
TRBJ2-1	.	TRBV7-2	.	CASSLGRAGEQFF	TGTGCCAGCAGCCTCGGCCGGGCGGGTGAGCAGTTCTTC
TRBJ2-3	.	TRBV4-2	TRBD2	CASSHGLVTDTQYF	TGTGCCAGCAGCCACGGACTAGTAACAGATACGCAGTATTTT
TRBJ1-1	.	TRBV10-3	.	CAISKVRGEAFF	TGTGCCATCAGTAAAGTACGGGGGGAAGCTTTCTTT
TRBJ1-5	.	TRBV19	.	CASSIGPSDQPQHF	TGTGCCAGTAGTATAGGCCCCTCGGATCAGCCCCAGCATTTT
TRBJ2-3	.	TRBV6-5	TRBD1	CASSPTGGKRDTQYF	TGTGCCAGCAGTCCGACAGGGGGCAAGAGAGATACGCAGTATTTT
TRBJ2-5	.	TRBV5-1	.	CASSLATGTQETQYF	TGCGCCAGCAGCTTGGCTACAGGGACCCAAGAGACCCAGTACTTC
TRBJ2-3	.	TRBV7-2	TRBD2	CASSFTSGRASDTQYF	TGTGCCAGCAGCTTTACTAGCGGGAGGGCCTCAGATACGCAGTATTTT
TRBJ2-7	.	TRBV6-2/TRBV6-3	.	CASSILQGYEQYF	TGTGCCAGCAGTATACTACAGGGCTACGAGCAGTACTTC
TRBJ1-4	.	TRBV6-5	TRBD1	CASRKPGQADEKLFF	TGTGCCAGCAGAAAACCGGGACAGGCCGATGAAAAACTGTTTTTT
TRBJ1-1	.	TRBV6-5	.	CASSYGDGGRTEAFF	TGTGCCAGCAGTTACGGCGATGGGGGGAGGACTGAAGCTTTCTTT
TRBJ1-2	many	TRBV9	.	CASSVAGVDGYTF	TGTGCCAGCAGCGTTGCAGGGGTCGATGGCTACACCTTC
TRBJ2-1	.	TRBV5-4	.	CASSLPQGPTREEQFF	TGTGCCAGCAGCCTCCCACAGGGGCCCACCCGGGAGGAGCAGTTCTTC
TRBJ1-2	few	TRBV4-3	.	CASSQAGYGYTF	TGCGCCAGCAGCCAAGCCGGCTATGGCTACACCTTC
TRBJ2-5	few	TRBV29-1	.	CSVETGETQYF	TGCAGCGTAGAAACAGGAGAGACCCAGTACTTC
TRBJ2-1	.	TRBV9	.	CASSVDEDSSYNEQFF	TGTGCCAGCAGCGTAGATGAGGACAGCTCCTACAATGAGCAGTTCTTC
TRBJ1-1	.	TRBV19	.	CASGRENTEAFF	TGTGCCAGTGGCAGGGAGAACACTGAAGCTTTCTTT
TRBJ1-2	many	TRBV7-8	.	CASSLTPRVVDGYTF	TGTGCCAGCAGCCTAACCCCCCGGGTAGTCGATGGCTACACCTTC
TRBJ2-7	.	TRBV30	.	CAWSVLGYEQYF	TGTGCCTGGAGTGTACTAGGATACGAGCAGTACTTC
TRBJ1-1	.	TRBV4-2	.	CASSQETGTEAFF	TGTGCCAGCAGCCAAGAGACAGGCACTGAAGCTTTCTTT
TRBJ1-2	.	TRBV7-9	.	CASSLGEGYGYTF	TGTGCCAGCAGCTTAGGGGAGGGCTATGGCTACACCTTC
TRBJ2-2	.	TRBV5-1	.	CATSDRNTGELFF	TGCGCCACCTCGGACAGGAACACCGGGGAGCTGTTTTTT
TRBJ2-1	.	TRBV7-8	.	CASSLRGALADNEQFF	TGTGCCAGCAGTCTCCGGGGGGCGCTTGCGGACAATGAGCAGTTCTTC
TRBJ2-2	.	TRBV27	.	CASTPEPFTTSNTGELFF	TGTGCCAGCACCCCCGAGCCCTTTACCACGTCGAACACCGGGGAGCTGTTTTTT
TRBJ1-5	.	TRBV20-1	.	CSASEAGDQPQHF	TGCAGTGCTAGTGAGGCAGGGGATCAGCCCCAGCATTTT
TRBJ2-4	.	TRBV4-2	.	CASSQEGGAKNIQYF	TGTGCCAGCAGCCAAGAAGGCGGGGCCAAAAACATTCAGTACTTC
TRBJ1-2	.	TRBV6-5	.	CASSYSRNGDYGYTF	TGTGCCAGCAGTTACTCGAGGAACGGGGACTATGGCTACACCTTC